This T cell receptor beta chain was captured by sequencing in a study of T-cell memory formation after mild COVID-19. TCRdb reprocessed the 5' RACE reads via MiXCR and lists one record per CDR3 protein. The table lists 450,000 or so distinct CDR3 sequences, around 20% of them singletons. The length of the CDR3 is 17 residues. J was trimmed by 4 bases and V by 5 bases; bases with no gene match: 7. Germline lookup yields CDR1 MNHEY and CDR2 SVGEGT. For this clonotype: Antigen specificity is unknown.

Findings and caveats of the study: Some responding clones appeared in pre-infection memory, suggesting cross-reactive memory joined. CM and EM subsets held most contracting CD4+ clones; EMRA held CD8+ ones. Among clones contracting day 15 to 85, CD4/CD8 was balanced, whereas later expanders leaned CD4+.

The gene calls are TRBV6-2 or TRBV6-3 and TRBJ2-6, with TRBD1 matching over 11 bases. The sequenced sample consisted of PBMCs or a T cell subset sorted from them (not recorded which). The receptor's source is an adult woman who had mild COVID-19 (a few samples of this study predate the infection). Cell type and time point are not known. This chain's CDR3 is CASSTDRGRSGANVLTF. The CDR3 nucleotides read TGTGCCAGCAGTACGGACAGGGGGCGGTCGGGGGCCAACGTCCTGACTTTC.